This T cell receptor (beta chain) was documented in a study of post-analysis software for immune sequencing data. Study-level points and caveats: Four or five TRBV segments, including TRBV5-6, TRBV5-1 and TRBV20-1, were more frequent in patients than controls. For normalized Chao1 diversity, multiple sclerosis patients scored significantly lower than controls did.

Libraries were made from TCR beta cDNA, and they carried unique molecular identifiers. TCRdb fed the PCR reads into MiXCR, producing one record per CDR3 protein. The sample comprises about 540,000 distinct CDR3 sequences, around a third of which are singletons, and under 7% rests with the top ten. Concerning this clonotype itself: Its cognate antigen is unknown.

Trimming stripped 5 bases from V and 2 bases from J, with 16 bases between. This CDR3 has 14 amino acids. Germline V gene data show CDR1 as DFQATT and CDR2 as SNEGSKA (reference sequence). Sequencing used blood. The chain joins TRBV20-1 to TRBJ2-7; either TRBD1 or TRBD2 may supply D (5 bases each). This clonotype was obtained from a girl aged 2-17 years with multiple sclerosis. Written as DNA, the CDR3 is TGCAGTGCTGGAGGACATGTAAGGGCCTACGAGCAGTACTTC. Protein: CSAGGHVRAYEQYF.